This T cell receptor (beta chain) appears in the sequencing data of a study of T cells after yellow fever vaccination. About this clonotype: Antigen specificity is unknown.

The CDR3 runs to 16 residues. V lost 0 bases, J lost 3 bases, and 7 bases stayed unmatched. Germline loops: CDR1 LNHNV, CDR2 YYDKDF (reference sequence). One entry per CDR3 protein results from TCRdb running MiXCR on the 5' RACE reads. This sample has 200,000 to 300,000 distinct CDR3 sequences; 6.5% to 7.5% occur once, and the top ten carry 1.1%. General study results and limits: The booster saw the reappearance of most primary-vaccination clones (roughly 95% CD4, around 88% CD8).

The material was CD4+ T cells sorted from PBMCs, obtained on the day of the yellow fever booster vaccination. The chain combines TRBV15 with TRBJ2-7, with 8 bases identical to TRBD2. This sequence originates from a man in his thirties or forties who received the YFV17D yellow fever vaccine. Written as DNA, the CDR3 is TGTGCCACCAGCAGAGAGGGGACTAGGGAGTACTACGAGCAGTACTTC. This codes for CATSREGTREYYEQYF.